The T cell receptor beta chain described here comes from a study of shared clonotypes between healthy human individuals. Samples underwent the assay at deep level. Sequencing was performed with immunoSEQ multiplex PCR; in TCRdb, only in-frame clones are kept and a portion is missing. The table records more than 900,000 clones, 70% to 80% of them present only once. Naive CD4+ cells were CD45RA-selected; the remaining cells were memory. V gave up 4 bases and J gave up 2 bases, with 9 bases separating them. The germline gives CDR1 MDHEN, CDR2 SYDVKM. CDR3 length: 14 amino acids. The origin of this receptor is a man in his late teens or twenties in good health. Some clones in this sample may be carry-over from other donors' samples. The chain recombines TRBV28 with TRBJ1-3, with D hard to call. Sample: memory CD4+ T cells from PBMCs. Sample subset: CD45RA-negative fraction. The CDR3 spells CASSSSGTGNTIYF. CDR3 coding DNA: TGTGCCAGCAGTTCCTCTGGGACTGGAAACACCATATATTTT.